This entry lists 8 T cell receptor beta chains sequenced from one sample in a study of read filtering for tumor transcriptome and immune sequencing. This library used 300 to 500 ng RNA and molecular barcoded adaptors spanning alpha/delta and beta/gamma chains. MiXCR, applied by TCRdb to the reads, yields one record per CDR3 protein. Among more than 30,000 distinct CDR3 sequences listed, about 15% were seen once. Specimen: a population of CD138-negative cells sorted from bone marrow. Every receptor here comes from a donor over 35 with multiple myeloma.

This clonotype was detected ten times or more. Being one base from a much bigger clone, this may be a read error. V is TRBV20-1 and J is TRBJ2-7, with D perhaps TRBD1 or TRBD2 (7 bases each). The CDR3 covers 15 residues. Germline V lookup: CDR1 DFQATT, CDR2 SNEGSKA (reference sequence). V lost 1 base, J lost 7 bases, and 20 bases lay in between. CDR3 DNA sequence: TGCAGTGCTAGAGCCGCCGGGAGGACAGGAGCTGAGCAGTACTTC. As protein: CSARAAGRTGAEQYF.

Notes on this clonotype: Germline is not matched at one junction end, which may reflect a read error. The J gene is TRBJ2-5, the V gene TRBV2; tentatively, D is TRBD1 or TRBD2 (5 bases each). Per the germline V gene, CDR1 is SNHLY and CDR2 is FYNNEI. This CDR3 has 14 residues. The CDR3 DNA follows: TGCGCCAGCAGAGGGGCTGAGAAAATTGGGACCCAGCACTTC. Encoded protein: CASRGAEKIGTQHF.

This clonotype appeared many times. V and J are TRBV7-8 and TRBJ2-2, with 7 bases aligning to TRBD2. Germline V lookup: CDR1 SGHVS, CDR2 FQNEAQ. This CDR3 spans 17 amino acids. The V gene end was trimmed by 5 bases and the J gene end by 5 bases; junction bases not matched to a gene: 14. The CDR3 coding sequence is TGTGCCAGCAGCCCCTTCCTAGCGGAGGGCAGGACCGGGGAGCTGTTTTTT. As protein: CASSPFLAEGRTGELFF.

The table lists this clonotype with many counts. This could be a read error, since a much larger clone is one nucleotide away. The chain carries TRBV25-1 and TRBJ2-5; D remains ambiguous. The CDR3 runs to 12 residues. CDR1 is MGHDK, CDR2 SYGVNS, per germline. Trimming stripped 4 bases from V and 7 bases from J, with 10 bases between. The CDR3 coding sequence is TGTGCCAGCAGTGTAACGCTTGGGACCCAGTACTTC. Its translation: CASSVTLGTQYF. The whole variable domain, filled in from reference TRBV25-1 and TRBJ2-5, reads EADIYQTPRYLVIGTGKKITLECSQTMGHDKMYWYQQDPGMELHLIHYSYGVNSTEKGDLSSESTVSRIRTEHFPLTLESARPSHTSQYLCASSVTLGTQYFGPGTRLLVL.

Ten or more counts support this clonotype. The rearrangement joins TRBV3-1 to TRBJ1-2; D remains ambiguous. Trimming removed 4 bases at V and 7 bases at J, with 19 bases between. The CDR3 runs 15 residues. Looked up from germline, CDR1 is LGHDT and CDR2 is YNNKEL (reference sequence). The CDR3 bases are TGTGCCAGCAGCCCCGGGCGACATGTTCTTGCTGGCTACACCTTC. Its protein product is CASSPGRHVLAGYTF. Complete variable domain (other parts from reference TRBV3-1 and TRBJ1-2): DTAVSQTPKYLVTQMGNDKSIKCEQNLGHDTMYWYKQDSKKFLKIMFSYNNKELIINETVPNRFSPKSPDKAHLNLHINSLELGDSAVYFCASSPGRHVLAGYTFGSGTRLTVV.

In its sample, this clonotype was seen many times. The chain combines TRBV12-5 with TRBJ2-2; 7 positions match TRBD1. This CDR3 comprises 17 residues. Germline lookup yields CDR1 LGHNT and CDR2 FRNRAP. V shed 0 bases, J shed 2 bases, and the junction held 6 bases outside the gene matches. Here the CDR3 DNA reads TGTGCTAGTGGTTTGGTACTCGGGACAGATAACACCGGGGAGCTGTTTTTT. Translated: CASGLVLGTDNTGELFF.

This clonotype was seen at least ten times. The chain links TRBV5-4 to TRBJ2-5, with D perhaps assigned TRBD1 or TRBD2 (5 bases each). Germline V lookup: CDR1 SGHNT, CDR2 YYREEE (reference sequence). The V end lost 3 bases, the J end lost 3 bases, and 9 bases lay between the germline ends. The CDR3 sequence is 13 residues long. The CDR3 sequence: CASSSMGEETQYF. In DNA, the CDR3 is TGTGCCAGCAGCTCCATGGGGGAAGAGACCCAGTACTTC. The full variable domain, completed using reference TRBV5-4 and TRBJ2-5, is ETGVTQSPTHLIKTRGQQVTLRCSSQSGHNTVSWYQQALGQGPQFIFQYYREEENGRGNFPPRFSGLQFPNYSSELNVNALELDDSALYLCASSSMGEETQYFGPGTRLLVL.

The chain couples TRBV19 to TRBJ2-2, with a possible D match to TRBD1 (5 bases). The CDR3 covers 14 residues. CDR1 LNHDA and CDR2 SQIVND come from the germline V gene (reference sequence). V was clipped by 2 bases and J by 1 base, with 5 bases between them. The DNA of the CDR3 is TGTGCCAGTAGTATACAGGGGAACACCGGGGAGCTGTTTTTT. Its translation is CASSIQGNTGELFF.